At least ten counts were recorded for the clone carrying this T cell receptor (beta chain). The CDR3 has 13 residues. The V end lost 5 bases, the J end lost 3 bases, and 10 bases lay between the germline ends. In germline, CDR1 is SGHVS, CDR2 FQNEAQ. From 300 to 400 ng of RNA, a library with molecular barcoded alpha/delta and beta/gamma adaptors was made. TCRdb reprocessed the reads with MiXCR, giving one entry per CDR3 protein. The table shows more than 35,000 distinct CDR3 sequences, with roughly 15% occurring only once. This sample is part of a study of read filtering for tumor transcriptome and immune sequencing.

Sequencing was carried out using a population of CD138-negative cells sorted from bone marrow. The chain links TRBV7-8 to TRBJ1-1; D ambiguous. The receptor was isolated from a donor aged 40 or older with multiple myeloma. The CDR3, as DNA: TGTGCCAGCAGCCCAAGGGTGTACACTGAAGCTTTCTTT. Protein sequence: CASSPRVYTEAFF.